One sample yielded the 10 T cell receptor beta chains listed below, sequenced in a study of OX40 agonist ivuxolimab in advanced cancers. Measured with immunoSEQ multiplex PCR; TCRdb has only the in-frame clones, and not every one. The sample shows roughly 56,000 clones, approximately 83% of them seen only once. The material was CD4+ or CD8+ T cells sorted from blood, obtained in a trial of the OX40 agonist ivuxolimab. These receptors all come from an adult with an advanced solid tumor such as melanoma, head and neck, liver or kidney cancer.

This chain connects TRBV18 to TRBJ1-3; no reliable D call. Germline lookup yields CDR1 KGHSH and CDR2 LQKENI. Trimming removed 3 bases from V and 1 base from J, with 7 bases in between. This CDR3 comprises 14 residues. CDR3 bases: TGTGCCAGCTCACCCCGGCAGTCTGGAAACACCATATATTTT. As protein: CASSPRQSGNTIYF.

The CDR3 DNA reads TGTGCCAGCACCCCCTCCAAAGGCAGGCCTCTGGGGGGCTCCTATAATTCACCCCTCCACTTT. Translating gives CASTPSKGRPLGGSYNSPLHF. The chain has TRBV27 and TRBJ1-6; tentatively, D is TRBD1 (5 bases). V gave up 7 bases and J gave up 0 bases, with 28 bases separating them. Germline loops: CDR1 MNHEY, CDR2 SMNVEV (reference sequence). This CDR3 contains 21 residues.

The genes are TRBV28 and TRBJ2-3, with a tentative D call TRBD1 (6 bases). This CDR3 has 14 residues. Per germline, CDR1 MDHEN and CDR2 SYDVKM. The V end was cut by 5 bases, the J end by 1 base, with 10 bases between. The CDR3 coding sequence is TGTGCCAGCAGTGTTGGGGGCGGCACAGATACGCAGTATTTT. Translated, it gives CASSVGGGTDTQYF.

The chain recombines TRBV29-1 with TRBJ2-5, with D perhaps matching TRBD1 (6 bases). The germline V gene has CDR1 SQVTM and CDR2 ANQGSEA. V was pared by 6 bases and J by 7 bases, with 15 bases between. The CDR3 consists of 12 residues. The DNA of the CDR3 is TGCAGCGTAGACAGACAGGACCCGACCCAGTACTTC. Translating gives CSVDRQDPTQYF. Using reference TRBV29-1 and TRBJ2-5 for the parts outside the CDR3, the full variable domain is SAVISQKPSRDICQRGTSLTIQCQVDSQVTMMFWYRQQPGQSLTLIATANQGSEATYESGFVIDKFPISRPNLTFSTLTVSNMSPEDSSIYLCSVDRQDPTQYFGPGTRLLVL.

This chain connects TRBV19 to TRBJ2-7; TRBD1 might be the D (6 bases). V was trimmed by 4 bases and J by 3 bases, leaving 10 bases between them. This CDR3 is 13 amino acids long. Germline V CDR1 and CDR2: LNHDA, SQIVND (reference sequence). DNA of the CDR3: TGTGCCAGTAGTAGGGTGACAGGCTACGAGCAGTACTTC. Its protein product is CASSRVTGYEQYF. The variable domain in full, completed from reference TRBV19 and TRBJ2-7, reads DGGITQSPKYLFRKEGQNVTLSCEQNLNHDAMYWYRQDPGQGLRLIYYSQIVNDFQKGDIAEGYSVSREKKESFPLTVTSAQKNPTAFYLCASSRVTGYEQYFGPGTRLTVT.

The V call is TRBV6-1, the J call TRBJ2-7, with D hard to call. V dropped 0 bases and J dropped 6 bases, with 6 bases sitting between them. Per the germline V gene, CDR1 is MNHNS and CDR2 is SASEGT. This CDR3 spans 12 amino acids. CDR3: CASSEARREQYF. The DNA for the CDR3 is TGTGCCAGCAGTGAAGCTCGACGCGAGCAGTACTTC.

The chain couples TRBV2 to TRBJ2-7, with a weak D call TRBD2 (7 bases). The CDR3 loop spans 15 amino acids. CDR1 and CDR2 from the germline V gene are SNHLY and FYNNEI. V lost 3 bases, J lost 5 bases, and 17 bases lay in between. The CDR3, as DNA: TGTGCCAGCAGTGATAGGGGGGGCCCCTGGGACGAGCAGTACTTC. Translating it yields CASSDRGGPWDEQYF.

The chain combines TRBV11-2 with TRBJ1-1; D remains ambiguous. Trimming cost V 2 bases and J 1 base, with 8 bases left between them. The germline CDR1 and CDR2 sequences are SGHAT and FQNNGV. The CDR3 extends over 14 amino acids. The CDR3 region is CASSLRHQNTEAFF. Here the CDR3 DNA reads TGTGCCAGCAGCTTAAGACACCAGAACACTGAAGCTTTCTTT.

The rearrangement uses TRBV15 and TRBJ2-5, with 7 positions matching TRBD1. J gave up 1 base and V 3 bases, and 5 bases lay outside the gene matches. CDR3 size: 15 residues. Germline CDR1 and CDR2: LNHNV and YYDKDF (reference sequence). The CDR3 loop is CATSSGYRGQETQYF. The CDR3 nucleotides read TGTGCCACCAGCAGTGGGTACAGGGGCCAAGAGACCCAGTACTTC.

The V gene is TRBV6-1, the J gene TRBJ1-6; D gene uncertain. Germline lookup yields CDR1 MNHNS and CDR2 SASEGT. The ends were cut back, 8 bases at V and 6 bases at J, with 11 bases in the middle. The CDR3 is 13 amino acids. Here the CDR3 DNA reads TGTGCCAGCGGGTGGGGTGGTAATTCACCCCTCCACTTT. This codes for CASGWGGNSPLHF.